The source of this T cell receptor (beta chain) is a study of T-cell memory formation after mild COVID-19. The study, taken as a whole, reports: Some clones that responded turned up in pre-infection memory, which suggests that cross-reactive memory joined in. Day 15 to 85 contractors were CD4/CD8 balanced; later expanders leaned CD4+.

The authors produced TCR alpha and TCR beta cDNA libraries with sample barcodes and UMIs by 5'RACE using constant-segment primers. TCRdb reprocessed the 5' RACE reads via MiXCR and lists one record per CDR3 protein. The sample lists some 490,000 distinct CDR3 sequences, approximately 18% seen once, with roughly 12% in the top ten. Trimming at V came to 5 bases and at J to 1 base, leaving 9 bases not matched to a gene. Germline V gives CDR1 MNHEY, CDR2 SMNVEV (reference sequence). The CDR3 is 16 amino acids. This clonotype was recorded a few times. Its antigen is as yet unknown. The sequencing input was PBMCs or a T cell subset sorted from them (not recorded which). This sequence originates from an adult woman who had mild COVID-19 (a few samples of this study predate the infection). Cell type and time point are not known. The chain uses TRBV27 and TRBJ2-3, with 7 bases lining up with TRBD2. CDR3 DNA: TGTGCCAGCAGTCTCCTGAGACTAGCCGGCACAGATACGCAGTATTTT. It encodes CASSLLRLAGTDTQYF.